One and the same sample provided the 26 T cell receptor beta chains below, sequenced in a study of monozygotic twins with cystic fibrosis (dated by TCRdb to the early 2020s). The library was prepared using the immunoSEQ multiplex PCR assay. Here the immuneACCESS table is served through TCRdb, limited to in-frame sequences with V and J called. Missing clones are a known gap in these copies; in checked studies unresolved V genes cover under half, and the rest lacks a known reason. The table for this sample lists 30,000 or so clones; roughly 96% of them were counted only once. The ten largest clones take up 0.17% of the sample. The sample taken for sequencing was blood. Source of these receptors: a girl aged 2-10 years with cystic fibrosis.

The chain uses TRBV30 and TRBJ2-2, with D uncertain. V lost 2 bases and J 9 bases, leaving 7 bases between the germline ends. Germline-derived CDR1 and CDR2 are GTSNPN and SVGIG (reference sequence). The length of the CDR3 is 11 residues. Written as DNA, the CDR3 is TGTGCCTGGAGTTACAGTCGGGAGCTGTTTTTT. Translating it yields CAWSYSRELFF.

The chain combines TRBV5-1 with TRBJ1-1; D might be TRBD1 (5 bases). Germline V gives CDR1 SGHRS, CDR2 YFSETQ. V dropped 5 bases and J dropped 2 bases, with 13 bases sitting between them. The CDR3 contains 14 residues. CDR3 residues: CASSPGQTNTEAFF. CDR3 DNA sequence: TGCGCCAGCAGTCCGGGGCAAACCAACACTGAAGCTTTCTTT. Combining the CDR3 with reference TRBV5-1 and TRBJ1-1 gives the whole variable domain KAGVTQTPRYLIKTRGQQVTLSCSPISGHRSVSWYQQTPGQGLQFLFEYFSETQRNKGNFPGRFSGRQFSNSRSEMNVSTLELGDSALYLCASSPGQTNTEAFFGQGTRLTVV.

The DNA for the CDR3 is TGTGCCAGCAGCTCCCAGTGGGATTATACAAACTATGGCTACACCTTC. This encodes CASSSQWDYTNYGYTF. V usage is TRBV13 and J usage is TRBJ1-2; D is ambiguous. Trimming shortened V by 4 bases and J by 2 bases, and 17 bases separated the two germline ends. This CDR3 is built from 16 residues. Germline lookup yields CDR1 PRHDT and CDR2 FYEKMQ (reference sequence).

The gene calls are TRBV19 and TRBJ2-7, with D perhaps given as TRBD1 or TRBD2 (5 bases each). V was shortened by 7 bases and J by 1 base, with 14 bases between the two germline ends. The V gene's germline CDR1 is LNHDA and CDR2 SQIVND (reference sequence). The CDR3 contains 14 residues. The CDR3: CASTPGDLSYEQYF. Here the CDR3 DNA reads TGTGCCAGTACCCCCGGGGACCTTTCCTACGAGCAGTACTTC.

The V call is TRBV10-3, the J call TRBJ2-5; D is perhaps TRBD2 (6 bases). The length of the CDR3 is 15 residues. The germline gives CDR1 ENHRY, CDR2 SYGVKD. Trimming removed 3 bases at V and 0 bases at J, with 11 bases between. The DNA of the CDR3 is TGTGCCATCAGTGATAGGGACTCGTACCAAGAGACCCAGTACTTC. This translates into CAISDRDSYQETQYF.

V gene TRBV14 combines with J gene TRBJ2-7; D not resolved. Trimming left V 1 base short and J 2 bases short, with 9 bases between. The CDR3 has 14 amino acids. The germline gives CDR1 SGHDN, CDR2 FVKESK. CDR3 loop: CASSQARGAYEQYF. The CDR3 DNA sequence: TGTGCCAGCAGCCAAGCCCGTGGGGCCTACGAGCAGTACTTC.

The J gene is TRBJ2-2, the V gene TRBV30; unclear D gene. Germline V gives CDR1 GTSNPN, CDR2 SVGIG (reference sequence). Trimming took 4 bases from V and 6 from J, leaving 6 bases between them. The length of the CDR3 is 11 residues. CDR3 protein: CAWKGSGELFF. In nucleotides, the CDR3 is TGTGCCTGGAAAGGGTCCGGGGAGCTGTTTTTT.

The J gene is TRBJ1-6, the V gene TRBV7-8, with D tentatively TRBD1 (5 bases). Trimming removed 5 bases at V and 7 bases at J, with 15 bases between. This CDR3 comprises 15 residues. Per the germline V gene, CDR1 is SGHVS and CDR2 is FQNEAQ. CDR3 loop: CASSAGTGYNSPLHF. As DNA, the CDR3 is TGTGCCAGCAGCGCCGGGACGGGATACAATTCACCCCTCCACTTT.

The chain is built from TRBV6-6 and TRBJ1-2; unclear D gene. Germline-derived CDR1 and CDR2 are MNHNY and SVGAGI (reference sequence). The CDR3 length is 14 residues. The ends were cut back, 0 bases at V and 1 base at J, with 6 bases in the middle. CDR3 nucleotides: TGTGCCAGCAGTTACTCGAAGGGTAACTATGGCTACACCTTC. Translating it yields CASSYSKGNYGYTF.

This clone came up once. The V and J genes are TRBV7-9 and TRBJ2-7; TRBD2 might be the D (7 bases). The V end was cut by 3 bases, the J end by 0 bases, with 12 bases between. In germline, CDR1 is SEHNR, CDR2 FQNEAQ (reference sequence). The CDR3 sequence is 15 residues long. The CDR3 protein is CASSLGGGSSYEQYF. As DNA, the CDR3 is TGTGCCAGCAGCTTGGGGGGCGGGAGCTCCTACGAGCAGTACTTC.

The chain combines TRBV30 with TRBJ1-2, with D maybe TRBD1 (5 bases). There are 13 residues in the CDR3. Germline CDR1 and CDR2: GTSNPN and SVGIG (reference sequence). Trimming left V 4 bases short and J 4 bases short, with 13 bases between. CDR3 sequence reads: CAWTGTIVYGYTF. CDR3 DNA sequence: TGTGCCTGGACCGGGACGATCGTCTATGGCTACACCTTC. The full variable domain, completed using reference TRBV30 and TRBJ1-2, is SQTIHQWPATLVQPVGSPLSLECTVEGTSNPNLYWYRQAAGRGLQLLFYSVGIGQISSEVPQNLSASRPQDRQFILSSKKLLLSDSGFYLCAWTGTIVYGYTFGSGTRLTVV.

This chain links TRBV14 with TRBJ1-4, with a weak D call TRBD1 (6 bases). The ends were cut back, 4 bases at V and 2 bases at J, with 14 bases in the middle. The CDR3 totals 16 residues. CDR1 and CDR2 (germline): SGHDN, FVKESK. The CDR3 DNA follows: TGTGCCAGCAGCCGCATACAGGGAGCTACTAATGAAAAACTGTTTTTT. The encoded protein is CASSRIQGATNEKLFF.

This clone turned up a few times. The V and J genes are TRBV14 and TRBJ2-3; no reliable D call. V was pared by 1 base and J by 4 bases, with 0 bases between. The length of the CDR3 is 11 residues. Germline V gives CDR1 SGHDN, CDR2 FVKESK. CDR3 amino acids: CASSQADTQYF. CDR3 sequence (DNA): TGTGCCAGCAGCCAAGCAGATACGCAGTATTTT.

The DNA for the CDR3 is TGTGCCAGTAGTTCAACTTACCGGGACAGGGGGCTTTGGGCTTTCTTT. It encodes CASSSTYRDRGLWAFF. The chain carries TRBV19 and TRBJ1-1, with TRBD1 matching 12 bases. The CDR3 is made up of 16 amino acids. Trimming removed 5 bases from V and 11 bases from J; junction bases left unmatched: 15. CDR1 is LNHDA and CDR2 is SQIVND in the germline V gene (reference sequence).

The V and J genes are TRBV7-2 and TRBJ1-3; D is undetermined. The CDR3 has 11 residues. The germline V gene encodes CDR1 SGHTA and CDR2 FQGNSA. With 5 bases removed from V and 14 bases from J, the gap between germline ends came to 13 bases. CDR3 nucleotides: TGTGCCAGCAGCATAGGCTCTGGCTTATATTTT. Translating gives CASSIGSGLYF.

The V gene is TRBV11-1, the J gene TRBJ2-1; 12 bases are shared with TRBD2. The CDR3 sequence is 16 residues long. Unmatched junction bases numbered 3, after V lost 2 bases and J lost 4 bases. CDR1 is SGHAT and CDR2 is FQDESV in the germline V gene (reference sequence). CDR3 loop: CASSLKGLAGYNEQFF. The CDR3 DNA is TGTGCCAGCAGCTTAAAAGGACTAGCGGGGTACAATGAGCAGTTCTTC.

In its sample, this clone was seen once. V gene TRBV9 combines with J gene TRBJ2-7, with D perhaps given as TRBD1 or TRBD2 (6 bases each). V was pared by 4 bases and J by 6 bases, with 20 bases between. Germline V CDR1 and CDR2: SGDLS, YYNGEE. The CDR3 runs 15 residues. The CDR3 loop is CASSPLGRGAIEQYF. The CDR3 DNA is TGTGCCAGCAGCCCACTAGGAAGGGGGGCGATCGAGCAGTACTTC.

The gene calls are TRBV7-2 and TRBJ2-7; D is possibly TRBD1 (6 bases). The CDR3 loop spans 17 amino acids. Germline CDR1 and CDR2: SGHTA and FQGNSA. Trimming took off 0 bases at V and 2 bases at J, with 17 bases between the two ends. CDR3 bases: TGTGCCAGCAGCTTAGCGAGGGGAAACAGGGTTCCCTACGAGCAGTACTTC. Translating it yields CASSLARGNRVPYEQYF.

The chain combines TRBV28 with TRBJ1-4; tentative D call: TRBD1 (6 bases). The germline V gene encodes CDR1 MDHEN and CDR2 SYDVKM. V lost 4 bases and J lost 6, with 12 bases in between. The CDR3 consists of 14 residues. CDR3 protein: CASSSTGYDEKLFF. As DNA, the CDR3 is TGTGCCAGCAGTTCGACAGGTTATGATGAAAAACTGTTTTTT.

In its sample, this clone was seen once. The chain couples TRBV6-5 to TRBJ1-5; TRBD1 aligns across 7 bases. The CDR3 totals 15 residues. After removal of 6 bases from V and 1 base from J, the junction contained 6 bases not matched to a gene. In germline, CDR1 is MNHEY, CDR2 SVGAGI. This CDR3 is CASRPRGSSNQPQHF. Written as DNA, the CDR3 is TGTGCCAGCAGGCCCAGGGGGTCCAGCAATCAGCCCCAGCATTTT.

The chain joins TRBV6-5 to TRBJ2-1; D uncertain. Trimming pared 0 bases from V and 5 bases from J, leaving 14 bases between. The germline V gene encodes CDR1 MNHEY and CDR2 SVGAGI. This CDR3 region has 16 residues. As DNA, the CDR3 is TGTGCCAGCAGTTACTCGGGCTTAGTAAACCACAATGAGCAGTTCTTC. The encoded protein is CASSYSGLVNHNEQFF.

The rearrangement joins TRBV2 to TRBJ1-2; TRBD1 is a possible D gene (5 bases). Germline V gene data show CDR1 as SNHLY and CDR2 as FYNNEI. The CDR3 runs to 11 residues. Trimming took 2 bases from V and 8 from J, leaving 6 bases between them. DNA of the CDR3: TGTGCCAGCAGTGAACAGGGCGGCTACACCTTC. As protein: CASSEQGGYTF. Variable domain in full (rest from reference TRBV2 and TRBJ1-2): EPEVTQTPSHQVTQMGQEVILRCVPISNHLYFYWYRQILGQKVEFLVSFYNNEISEKSEIFDDQFSVERPDGSNFTLKIRSTKLEDSAMYFCASSEQGGYTFGSGTRLTVV.

CDR3 protein: CASSLYLDREFYGYTF. The CDR3 region has the DNA TGTGCCAGCAGCTTATATCTAGACAGGGAATTCTATGGCTACACCTTC. V gene TRBV7-9 combines with J gene TRBJ1-2; the match to TRBD1 covers 7 bases. J was trimmed by 4 bases and V by 2 bases; bases with no gene match: 10. The length of the CDR3 is 16 residues. Germline CDR1 reads SEHNR; CDR2 reads FQNEAQ (reference sequence).

The chain recombines TRBV12-5 with TRBJ2-7; 9 bases agree with TRBD2. After removal of 2 bases from V and 3 bases from J, the junction contained 5 bases not matched to a gene. CDR1 and CDR2 (germline): LGHNT, FRNRAP. The CDR3 spans 15 residues. In DNA form, the CDR3 reads TGTGCTAGTGGTTTGCTGCGGACTAGCGACTACGAGCAGTACTTC. Translated, it gives CASGLLRTSDYEQYF.

This clone occurred once. The chain recombines TRBV7-2 with TRBJ1-5, with unresolved D. CDR3 length: 13 residues. V lost 0 bases to trimming and J lost 3 bases, with 3 bases between them. The germline gives CDR1 SGHTA, CDR2 FQGNSA. CDR3 DNA sequence: TGTGCCAGCAGCTTAGCCCCCAATCAGCCCCAGCATTTT. The encoded protein is CASSLAPNQPQHF.

This chain connects TRBV4-2 to TRBJ1-4; 7 nucleotides match TRBD1. In germline, CDR1 is LGHNA, CDR2 YNFKEQ. The CDR3 contains 16 residues. V shed 0 bases, J shed 7 bases, and the junction held 8 bases outside the gene matches. The CDR3 DNA follows: TGTGCCAGCAGCCAAGACCGGAAGGGGGCGGGTGAAAAACTGTTTTTT. This translates into CASSQDRKGAGEKLFF.